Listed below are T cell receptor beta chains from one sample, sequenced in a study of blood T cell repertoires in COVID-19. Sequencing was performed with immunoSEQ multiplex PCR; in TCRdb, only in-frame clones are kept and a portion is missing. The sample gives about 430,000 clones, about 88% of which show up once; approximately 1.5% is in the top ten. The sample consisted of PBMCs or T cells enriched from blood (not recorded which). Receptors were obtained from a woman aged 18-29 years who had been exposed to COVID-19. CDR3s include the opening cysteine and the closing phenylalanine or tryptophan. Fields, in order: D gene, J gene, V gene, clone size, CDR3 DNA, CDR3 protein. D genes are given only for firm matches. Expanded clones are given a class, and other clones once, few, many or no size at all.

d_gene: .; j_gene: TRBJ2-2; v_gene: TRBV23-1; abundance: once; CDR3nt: TGCGCCAGCAGCCCCTCCCGGTCCGCCGGGGAGCTGTTTTTT; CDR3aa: CASSPSRSAGELFF
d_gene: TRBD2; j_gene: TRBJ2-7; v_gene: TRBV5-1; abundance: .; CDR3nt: TGCGCCAGCAGCTTGGCCGCTACTAGCGTCTCCTACGAGCAGTACTTC; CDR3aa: CASSLAATSVSYEQYF
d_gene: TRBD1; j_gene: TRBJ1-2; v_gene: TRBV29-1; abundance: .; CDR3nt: TGCAGCGTTGAATCGGCAGGGGGCCCAAGCTATGGCTACACCTTC; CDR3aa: CSVESAGGPSYGYTF
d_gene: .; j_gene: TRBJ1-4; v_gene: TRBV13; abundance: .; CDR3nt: TGTGCCAGCAGCTTAGGGACAGATAATGAAAAACTGTTTTTT; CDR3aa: CASSLGTDNEKLFF
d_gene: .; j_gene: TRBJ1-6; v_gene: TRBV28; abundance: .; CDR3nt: TGTGCCAGCAGTTTTGTGGGAGAAAATTCACCCCTCCACTTT; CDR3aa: CASSFVGENSPLHF
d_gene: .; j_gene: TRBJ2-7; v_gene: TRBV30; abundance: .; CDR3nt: TGTGCCTGGAGTGGCGACAACTCCTACGAGCAGTACTTC; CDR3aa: CAWSGDNSYEQYF
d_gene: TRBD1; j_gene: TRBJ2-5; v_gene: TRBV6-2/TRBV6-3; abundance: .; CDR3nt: TGTGCCAGCAGTTACCGTTTCGCGTCCACCCCTGGGACAGCTCAAGAGACCCAGTACTTC; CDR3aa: CASSYRFASTPGTAQETQYF
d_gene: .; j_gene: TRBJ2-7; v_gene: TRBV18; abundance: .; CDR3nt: TGTGCCAGCTCACAGGGGGAGGGCTACGAGCAGTACTTC; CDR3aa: CASSQGEGYEQYF
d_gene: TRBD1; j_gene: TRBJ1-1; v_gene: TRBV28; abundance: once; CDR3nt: TGTGCCAGCACCATAGGGACAGCTCTAACTGAAGCTTTCTTT; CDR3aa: CASTIGTALTEAFF
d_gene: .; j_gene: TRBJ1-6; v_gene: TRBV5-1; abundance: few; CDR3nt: TGCGCCAGCAGCCAGACAGAGAGCTCCTATAATTCACCCCTCCACTTT; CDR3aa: CASSQTESSYNSPLHF
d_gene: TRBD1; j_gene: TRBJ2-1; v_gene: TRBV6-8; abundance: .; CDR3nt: TGTGCCAGCAGTTTCCCTGGACAGGGCAGGAATGAGCAGTTCTTC; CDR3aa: CASSFPGQGRNEQFF
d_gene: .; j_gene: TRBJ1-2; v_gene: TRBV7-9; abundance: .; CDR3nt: TGTGCCAGCAGCTTAAGCCCCGACACCTTC; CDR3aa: CASSLSPDTF
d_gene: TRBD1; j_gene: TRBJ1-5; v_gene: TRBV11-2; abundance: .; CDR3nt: TGTGCCAGCAGCCTCGAGGGACAGGGGAATCAGCCCCAGCATTTT; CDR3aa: CASSLEGQGNQPQHF
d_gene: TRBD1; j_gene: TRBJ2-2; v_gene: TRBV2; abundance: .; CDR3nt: TGTGCCAAGAAAAAGACAGGGGTCGACACCGGGGAGCTGTTTTTT; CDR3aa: CAKKKTGVDTGELFF
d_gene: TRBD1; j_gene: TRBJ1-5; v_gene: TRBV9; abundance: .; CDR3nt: TGTGCCAGCAGCGCGGGACAGGGTAGCAATCAGCCCCAGCATTTT; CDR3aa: CASSAGQGSNQPQHF
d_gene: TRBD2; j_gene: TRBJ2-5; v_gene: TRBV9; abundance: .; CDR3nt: TGTGCCAGCAGCCCTTATTGGGAGGGGTTAAAAGAGACCCAGTACTTC; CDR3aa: CASSPYWEGLKETQYF
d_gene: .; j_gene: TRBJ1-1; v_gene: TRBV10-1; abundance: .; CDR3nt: TGCGCCAGCAGTCAAGCGAACACTGAAGCTTTCTTT; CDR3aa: CASSQANTEAFF
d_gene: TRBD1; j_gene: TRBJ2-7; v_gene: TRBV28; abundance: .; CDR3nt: TGTGCCAGCAGGGACGGGACAGGGGGCTGGATAGACGAGCAGTACTTC; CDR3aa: CASRDGTGGWIDEQYF
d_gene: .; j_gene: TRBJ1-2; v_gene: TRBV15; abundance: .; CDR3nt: TGTGCCACCAGCGGGAGCCTTTTACACAGCGCCCTACCCTATGGCTACACCTTC; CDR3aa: CATSGSLLHSALPYGYTF
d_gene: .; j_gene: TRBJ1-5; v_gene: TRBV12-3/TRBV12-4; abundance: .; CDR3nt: TGTGCCAGCAGCCTCCCCCCTCAGCCCCAGCATTTT; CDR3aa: CASSLPPQPQHF
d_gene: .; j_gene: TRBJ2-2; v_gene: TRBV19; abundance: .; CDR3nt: TGTGCCAGTAGTATCTTTCAGGGAGGAACCGGGGAGCTGTTTTTT; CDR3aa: CASSIFQGGTGELFF
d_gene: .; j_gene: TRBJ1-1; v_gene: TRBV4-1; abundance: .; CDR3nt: TGCGCCAGCAGCCCCTTTACGTCGACGGGAATGAACACTGAAGCTTTCTTT; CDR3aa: CASSPFTSTGMNTEAFF
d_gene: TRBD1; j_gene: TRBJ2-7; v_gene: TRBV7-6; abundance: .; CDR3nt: TGTGCCAGCAGCTTAGGACAGGGGAGGCACGAGCAGTACTTC; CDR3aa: CASSLGQGRHEQYF